Listed below are T cell receptor beta chains from one sample, sequenced in a study of blood T cell repertoires in COVID-19. The assay was immunoSEQ multiplex PCR, and TCRdb's table has in-frame clones only and misses some. The repertoire consists of about 170,000 clones, with around 85% occurring once and the leading ten covering over 7%. The sample taken for sequencing was peripheral blood. Receptors originate from a woman older than 75 with COVID-19, enrolled during active disease. Both conserved end residues are part of each CDR3. A D gene is named only where the DNA matches it firmly. Size values are once, few and many counts, or a class for expanded clones, and some rows have none.

j_gene: TRBJ1-4
v_gene: TRBV5-4
abundance: .
d_gene: TRBD1
len: 17
CDR3aa: CASSGGTEEPTNEKLFF
CDR3nt: TGTGCCAGCAGCGGCGGGACAGAGGAACCAACTAATGAAAAACTGTTTTTT

j_gene: TRBJ1-1
v_gene: TRBV11-2
abundance: once
d_gene: .
len: 14
CDR3aa: CASSSLRSNTEAFF
CDR3nt: TGTGCCAGCAGCTCCCTGAGGTCGAACACTGAAGCTTTCTTT

j_gene: TRBJ1-5
v_gene: TRBV10-3
abundance: .
d_gene: TRBD1
len: 13
CDR3aa: CAISQGANQPQHF
CDR3nt: TGTGCCATCAGCCAGGGGGCGAATCAGCCCCAGCATTTT

j_gene: TRBJ2-1
v_gene: TRBV10-2
abundance: .
d_gene: .
len: 13
CDR3aa: CASSGGAWIEQFF
CDR3nt: TGCGCCAGCAGTGGCGGGGCTTGGATTGAGCAGTTCTTC

j_gene: TRBJ2-4
v_gene: TRBV18
abundance: .
d_gene: TRBD2
len: 20
CDR3aa: CASSPPLGSGGTIAKNIQYF
CDR3nt: TGTGCCAGCTCACCGCCATTAGGGAGCGGGGGGACAATAGCCAAAAACATTCAGTACTTC

j_gene: TRBJ2-7
v_gene: TRBV28
abundance: .
d_gene: .
len: 11
CDR3aa: CASTQAGEQYF
CDR3nt: TGTGCCAGCACTCAGGCAGGCGAGCAGTACTTC

j_gene: TRBJ1-5
v_gene: TRBV12-3/TRBV12-4
abundance: .
d_gene: .
len: 12
CDR3aa: CASKDSESPQHF
CDR3nt: TGTGCCAGCAAAGACAGCGAGTCGCCCCAGCATTTT

j_gene: TRBJ1-2
v_gene: TRBV5-1
abundance: .
d_gene: .
len: 14
CDR3aa: CASSLGGADYGYTF
CDR3nt: TGCGCCAGCAGCTTGGGGGGCGCAGACTATGGCTACACCTTC

j_gene: TRBJ2-7
v_gene: TRBV7-8
abundance: .
d_gene: TRBD1
len: 13
CDR3aa: CASSLDAGGEQYF
CDR3nt: TGTGCCAGCAGCTTAGATGCAGGGGGCGAGCAGTACTTC

j_gene: TRBJ1-2
v_gene: TRBV2
abundance: .
d_gene: TRBD1
len: 14
CDR3aa: CASQKGDRVAGYTF
CDR3nt: TGTGCCAGCCAAAAGGGGGACAGGGTTGCTGGCTACACCTTC

j_gene: TRBJ2-1
v_gene: TRBV4-1
abundance: .
d_gene: .
len: 17
CDR3aa: CASSQDPADSSYNEQFF
CDR3nt: TGCGCCAGCAGCCAAGATCCCGCTGATAGCTCCTACAATGAGCAGTTCTTC

j_gene: TRBJ2-7
v_gene: TRBV10-1
abundance: .
d_gene: .
len: 14
CDR3aa: CASSQSGTAGRQYF
CDR3nt: TGCGCCAGCAGCCAATCGGGAACCGCTGGTCGGCAGTACTTC

j_gene: TRBJ2-4
v_gene: TRBV6-2/TRBV6-3
abundance: few
d_gene: TRBD1
len: 17
CDR3aa: CASSPLGDRGRKNIQYF
CDR3nt: TGTGCCAGCAGTCCCCTAGGGGACAGGGGACGCAAAAACATTCAGTACTTC

j_gene: TRBJ2-7
v_gene: TRBV28
abundance: .
d_gene: .
len: 14
CDR3aa: CASSPPGGLEEQYF
CDR3nt: TGTGCCAGCAGTCCCCCGGGTGGACTTGAGGAGCAGTACTTC

j_gene: TRBJ2-3
v_gene: TRBV3-1/TRBV3-2
abundance: .
d_gene: TRBD2
len: 15
CDR3aa: CASRVSGGGTDTQYF
CDR3nt: TGTGCCAGCAGGGTTAGCGGGGGTGGCACAGATACGCAGTATTTT

j_gene: TRBJ1-2
v_gene: TRBV3-1/TRBV3-2
abundance: .
d_gene: .
len: 15
CDR3aa: CASSQGGNGPYGYTF
CDR3nt: TGTGCCAGCAGCCAAGGAGGGAACGGCCCATATGGCTACACCTTC

j_gene: TRBJ2-3
v_gene: TRBV3-1/TRBV3-2
abundance: .
d_gene: TRBD2
len: 12
CDR3aa: CASSRGGYTQYF
CDR3nt: TGTGCCAGCAGCCGGGGGGGGTATACGCAGTATTTT

j_gene: TRBJ1-3
v_gene: TRBV4-1
abundance: .
d_gene: .
len: 14
CDR3aa: CASSQDSTGNTIYF
CDR3nt: TGCGCCAGCAGCCAGGACAGCACTGGAAACACCATATATTTT

j_gene: TRBJ2-5
v_gene: TRBV18
abundance: .
d_gene: .
len: 14
CDR3aa: CASSPLASQETQYF
CDR3nt: TGTGCCAGCTCACCACTCGCCAGTCAAGAGACCCAGTACTTC

j_gene: TRBJ2-7
v_gene: TRBV4-1
abundance: few
d_gene: TRBD1
len: 17
CDR3aa: CASTLGQGAGGGYEQYF
CDR3nt: TGCGCCAGTACCCTGGGACAGGGGGCCGGCGGGGGTTACGAGCAGTACTTC

j_gene: TRBJ1-3
v_gene: TRBV3-1/TRBV3-2
abundance: once
d_gene: .
len: 15
CDR3aa: CASSHRSGYGNTIYF
CDR3nt: TGTGCCAGCAGCCACCGTTCAGGGTACGGAAACACCATATATTTT

j_gene: TRBJ2-3
v_gene: TRBV18
abundance: .
d_gene: .
len: 13
CDR3aa: CASSRGSTDTQYF
CDR3nt: TGTGCCAGCTCACGAGGAAGCACAGATACGCAGTATTTT

j_gene: TRBJ1-6
v_gene: TRBV27
abundance: .
d_gene: TRBD1
len: 15
CDR3aa: CASSSSGTGTSPLHF
CDR3nt: TGTGCCAGCAGTTCCTCCGGGACAGGGACTTCACCCCTCCACTTT

j_gene: TRBJ1-2
v_gene: TRBV14
abundance: .
d_gene: .
len: 14
CDR3aa: CASSRISGFGGYTF
CDR3nt: TGTGCCAGCAGCCGCATCTCAGGGTTTGGAGGCTACACCTTC

j_gene: TRBJ2-5
v_gene: TRBV5-1
abundance: .
d_gene: .
len: 14
CDR3aa: CASSLGREGETQYF
CDR3nt: TGCGCCAGCAGCTTGGGGCGGGAAGGAGAGACCCAGTACTTC

j_gene: TRBJ2-3
v_gene: TRBV7-9
abundance: few
d_gene: .
len: 14
CDR3aa: CASSPPGHKDTQYF
CDR3nt: TGTGCCAGCAGCCCTCCCGGACATAAGGATACGCAGTATTTT